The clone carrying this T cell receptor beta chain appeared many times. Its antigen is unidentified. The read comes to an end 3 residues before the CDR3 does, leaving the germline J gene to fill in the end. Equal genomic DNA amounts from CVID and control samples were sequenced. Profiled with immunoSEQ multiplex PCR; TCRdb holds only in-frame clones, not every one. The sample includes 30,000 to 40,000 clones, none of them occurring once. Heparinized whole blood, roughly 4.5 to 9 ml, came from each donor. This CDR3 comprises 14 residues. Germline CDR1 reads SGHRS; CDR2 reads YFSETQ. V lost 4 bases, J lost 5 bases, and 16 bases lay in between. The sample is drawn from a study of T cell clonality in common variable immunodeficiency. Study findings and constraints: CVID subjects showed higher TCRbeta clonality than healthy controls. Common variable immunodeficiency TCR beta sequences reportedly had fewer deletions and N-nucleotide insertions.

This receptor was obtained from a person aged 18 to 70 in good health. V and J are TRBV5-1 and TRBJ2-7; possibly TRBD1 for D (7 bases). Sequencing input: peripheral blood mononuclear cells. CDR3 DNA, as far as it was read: TGCGCCAGCAGCGCGGGACAGAGTGGTAACGAG. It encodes CASSAGQSGNE. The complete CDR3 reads CASSAGQSGNEQYF.